The rows below give T cell receptor beta chains drawn from one sample of a study of blood T cell repertoires in COVID-19. Assay: immunoSEQ multiplex PCR; the TCRdb copy retains only in-frame clones and omits some. The top ten clones hold about 1.5% of a sample with 300,000 to 400,000 clones, approximately 89% of them seen once. The specimen was peripheral blood. The receptors stem from a woman aged 30 to 39 with COVID-19, enrolled during active disease. Each CDR3 is given with its conserved first and last residue. A D gene is named only where the DNA matches it firmly. Clone size appears in some rows only: once, few, many, or a class for an expanded clone.

v_gene: TRBV5-1
d_gene: -
j_gene: TRBJ2-3
abundance: -
CDR3aa: CASSFRQAYTDTQYF
CDR3nt: TGCGCCAGCAGCTTCCGACAGGCCTACACAGATACGCAGTATTTT

v_gene: TRBV19
d_gene: TRBD1
j_gene: TRBJ2-2
abundance: -
CDR3aa: CASSDRGYGTGELFF
CDR3nt: TGTGCCAGTAGTGACAGGGGGTATGGCACCGGGGAGCTGTTTTTT

v_gene: TRBV24-1
d_gene: TRBD2
j_gene: TRBJ2-1
abundance: -
CDR3aa: CATSDGRGVSYNEQFF
CDR3nt: TGTGCCACCAGTGATGGTCGGGGGGTCTCCTACAATGAGCAGTTCTTC

v_gene: TRBV2
d_gene: -
j_gene: TRBJ2-7
abundance: -
CDR3aa: CASTPRGRTYEQYF
CDR3nt: TGTGCCAGCACCCCCCGAGGCCGTACCTACGAGCAGTACTTC

v_gene: TRBV9
d_gene: TRBD1
j_gene: TRBJ1-6
abundance: -
CDR3aa: CASSGTGNLVSSPLHF
CDR3nt: TGTGCCAGCAGTGGGACAGGGAATTTGGTTAGTTCACCCCTCCACTTT

v_gene: TRBV30
d_gene: TRBD1
j_gene: TRBJ2-7
abundance: -
CDR3aa: CAWSVWTGALEQYF
CDR3nt: TGTGCCTGGAGTGTATGGACAGGTGCCCTCGAGCAGTACTTC

v_gene: TRBV6-5
d_gene: -
j_gene: TRBJ1-1
abundance: -
CDR3aa: CASRMDRTMNTEAFF
CDR3nt: TGTGCCAGCCGTATGGACAGAACCATGAACACTGAAGCTTTCTTT

v_gene: TRBV4-1
d_gene: TRBD2
j_gene: TRBJ2-5
abundance: -
CDR3aa: CASSQALPGREGETQYF
CDR3nt: TGCGCCAGCAGCCAAGCTCTCCCGGGGAGGGAGGGAGAGACCCAGTACTTC

v_gene: TRBV13
d_gene: TRBD1
j_gene: TRBJ2-3
abundance: -
CDR3aa: CASRDTDQGATDTQYF
CDR3nt: TGTGCCAGCAGGGACACCGACCAGGGGGCAACAGATACGCAGTATTTT

v_gene: TRBV9
d_gene: TRBD2
j_gene: TRBJ2-3
abundance: -
CDR3aa: CASGGAGGSTDTQYF
CDR3nt: TGTGCCAGCGGGGGAGCGGGGGGGAGCACAGATACGCAGTATTTT

v_gene: TRBV6-5
d_gene: -
j_gene: TRBJ1-5
abundance: -
CDR3aa: CASSRQEVQPQHF
CDR3nt: TGTGCCAGCAGCCGACAGGAAGTTCAGCCCCAGCATTTT

v_gene: TRBV6-5
d_gene: -
j_gene: TRBJ1-2
abundance: -
CDR3aa: CASRTGSNYGYTF
CDR3nt: TGTGCCAGCAGGACGGGGAGTAACTATGGCTACACCTTC

v_gene: TRBV4-1
d_gene: TRBD1
j_gene: TRBJ1-1
abundance: -
CDR3aa: CASSSLRQGGAFF
CDR3nt: TGCGCCAGCTCGAGCCTCAGACAGGGTGGAGCTTTCTTT

v_gene: TRBV6-1
d_gene: -
j_gene: TRBJ2-3
abundance: many
CDR3aa: CASSEAGGGGTDTQYF
CDR3nt: TGTGCCAGCAGTGAAGCTGGAGGGGGCGGCACAGATACGCAGTATTTT

v_gene: TRBV9
d_gene: TRBD1
j_gene: TRBJ1-6
abundance: -
CDR3aa: CASSPQGTNSPLHF
CDR3nt: TGTGCCAGCAGCCCACAGGGGACAAACTCACCCCTCCACTTT

v_gene: TRBV19
d_gene: TRBD2
j_gene: TRBJ2-1
abundance: -
CDR3aa: CASSMAGDEQFF
CDR3nt: TGTGCCAGTAGTATGGCGGGGGATGAGCAGTTCTTC

v_gene: TRBV12-3/TRBV12-4
d_gene: -
j_gene: TRBJ1-2
abundance: few
CDR3aa: CASSLVLPYGYTF
CDR3nt: TGTGCCAGCAGTTTAGTACTGCCCTATGGCTACACCTTC

v_gene: TRBV7-6
d_gene: TRBD2
j_gene: TRBJ2-5
abundance: -
CDR3aa: CASSETSGGVQETQYF
CDR3nt: TGTGCCAGCAGCGAAACTAGCGGGGGGGTCCAAGAGACCCAGTACTTC

v_gene: TRBV4-1
d_gene: TRBD1
j_gene: TRBJ1-1
abundance: -
CDR3aa: CASSQTDRDTEAFF
CDR3nt: TGCGCCAGCAGCCAAACCGACAGGGACACTGAAGCTTTCTTT

v_gene: TRBV27
d_gene: -
j_gene: TRBJ1-1
abundance: -
CDR3aa: CASSSRANTEAFF
CDR3nt: TGTGCCAGCAGTTCCAGGGCGAACACTGAAGCTTTCTTT

v_gene: TRBV18
d_gene: -
j_gene: TRBJ2-1
abundance: -
CDR3aa: CASSPYKSSEQFF
CDR3nt: TGTGCCAGCTCACCATATAAATCCTCCGAGCAGTTCTTC

v_gene: TRBV5-5
d_gene: -
j_gene: TRBJ1-2
abundance: -
CDR3aa: CASSLELRYGYTF
CDR3nt: TGTGCCAGCAGCTTGGAGCTGAGGTATGGCTACACCTTC

v_gene: TRBV6-2/TRBV6-3
d_gene: TRBD1
j_gene: TRBJ1-6
abundance: few
CDR3aa: CASSKSPRQGVYNSPLHF
CDR3nt: TGTGCCAGCAGTAAGAGCCCTCGACAGGGCGTCTATAATTCACCCCTCCACTTT

v_gene: TRBV4-3
d_gene: -
j_gene: TRBJ1-2
abundance: once
CDR3aa: CASSQDSQGTYGYTF
CDR3nt: TGCGCCAGCAGCCAAGATAGCCAGGGAACTTATGGCTACACCTTC

v_gene: TRBV6-5
d_gene: -
j_gene: TRBJ2-1
abundance: -
CDR3aa: CASRGGGDNEQFF
CDR3nt: TGTGCCAGCAGAGGAGGGGGGGACAATGAGCAGTTCTTC

v_gene: TRBV5-5
d_gene: -
j_gene: TRBJ2-3
abundance: -
CDR3aa: CASSLFSADTQYF
CDR3nt: TGTGCCAGCAGCTTGTTTTCGGCAGATACGCAGTATTTT

v_gene: TRBV5-8
d_gene: TRBD1
j_gene: TRBJ1-4
abundance: -
CDR3aa: CASSRGTGQIKEKLFF
CDR3nt: TGTGCCAGCAGTCGAGGGACGGGACAGATCAAGGAAAAACTGTTTTTT

v_gene: TRBV6-2/TRBV6-3
d_gene: -
j_gene: TRBJ1-3
abundance: -
CDR3aa: CASSYRQRRTTGNTIYF
CDR3nt: TGTGCCAGCAGTTACCGACAGAGACGCACCACTGGAAACACCATATATTTT

v_gene: TRBV27
d_gene: -
j_gene: TRBJ2-5
abundance: once
CDR3aa: CASSAMNGGTQYF
CDR3nt: TGTGCCAGCAGCGCAATGAATGGAGGGACCCAGTACTTC

v_gene: TRBV25-1
d_gene: TRBD1
j_gene: TRBJ1-4
abundance: -
CDR3aa: CASSDPGQGVTNEKLFF
CDR3nt: TGTGCCAGCAGTGATCCCGGACAGGGGGTAACTAATGAAAAACTGTTTTTT

v_gene: TRBV9
d_gene: -
j_gene: TRBJ2-1
abundance: -
CDR3aa: CASSVGGLGYEQFF
CDR3nt: TGTGCCAGCAGCGTAGGGGGACTGGGTTATGAGCAGTTCTTC

v_gene: TRBV5-1
d_gene: -
j_gene: TRBJ1-2
abundance: -
CDR3aa: CASSREGKVGYTF
CDR3nt: TGCGCCAGCAGCCGGGAAGGGAAGGTCGGCTACACCTTC

v_gene: TRBV28
d_gene: -
j_gene: TRBJ1-5
abundance: -
CDR3aa: CASSLNQPQHF
CDR3nt: TGTGCCAGCAGCCTAAATCAGCCCCAGCATTTT

v_gene: TRBV19
d_gene: -
j_gene: TRBJ1-4
abundance: -
CDR3aa: CASSIVGQLDEVLFF
CDR3nt: TGTGCCAGTAGTATCGTCGGACAGCTGGATGAGGTACTGTTTTTT

v_gene: TRBV19
d_gene: -
j_gene: TRBJ2-7
abundance: -
CDR3aa: CASSPAGTLVYEQYF
CDR3nt: TGTGCCAGTAGTCCCGCCGGGACACTCGTTTACGAGCAGTACTTC

v_gene: TRBV2
d_gene: -
j_gene: TRBJ1-2
abundance: once
CDR3aa: CASAPGLNYGYTF
CDR3nt: TGTGCCAGCGCCCCGGGACTTAACTATGGCTACACCTTC

v_gene: TRBV2
d_gene: -
j_gene: TRBJ2-5
abundance: -
CDR3aa: CASSDRGGQETQYF
CDR3nt: TGTGCCAGCAGCGATCGAGGGGGCCAAGAGACCCAGTACTTC

v_gene: TRBV28
d_gene: -
j_gene: TRBJ1-2
abundance: few
CDR3aa: CASSEGSHGYTF
CDR3nt: TGTGCCAGCAGCGAGGGATCGCATGGCTACACCTTC

v_gene: TRBV6-5
d_gene: TRBD1
j_gene: TRBJ2-7
abundance: -
CDR3aa: CASSLRTGSHEQYF
CDR3nt: TGTGCCAGCAGTCTCCGGACAGGGAGTCACGAGCAGTACTTC

v_gene: TRBV5-3
d_gene: -
j_gene: TRBJ1-5
abundance: many
CDR3aa: CARNETSRVFQPQHF
CDR3nt: TGTGCCAGAAACGAAACGAGCAGGGTGTTTCAGCCCCAGCATTTT

v_gene: TRBV7-8
d_gene: -
j_gene: TRBJ2-7
abundance: few
CDR3aa: CASSLAAEPYEQYF
CDR3nt: TGTGCCAGCAGCTTGGCGGCAGAACCCTACGAGCAGTACTTC

v_gene: TRBV4-1
d_gene: TRBD2
j_gene: TRBJ2-1
abundance: -
CDR3aa: CASSQAPSGGADEQFF
CDR3nt: TGCGCCAGCAGCCAGGCCCCTAGCGGGGGGGCAGATGAGCAGTTCTTC